This T cell receptor beta chain was found in a study of blood T cell repertoires in COVID-19 (dated by TCRdb to the early 2020s). About the study as a whole: Samples covering the acute and convalescent phases of COVID-19 were provided by collaborators in the United States, Italy and Spain. The material from the prospective study consisted of cDNA or gDNA derived from T cells, B-cell-depleted T cells, or PBMCs. The dataset comprised deeply sampled blood TCRbeta repertoires from subjects exposed to, actively infected with, or recovered from COVID-19. The repertoires were made available in a free public database intended to serve as a resource for research on the immune response to SARS-CoV-2. Samples were obtained from the ongoing ImmuneRACE study (first 160 participants) and from 1,000 to 1,500 subjects provided by 6 global collaborators. A de-identified subject ID, COVID-19 status, age in years and sex were almost always included in the sample metadata. Where available, HLA class I and class II types were obtained from metadata supplied by the sample provider rather than from assay-based typing. Broad study findings and their caveats: How much clinical and demographic metadata was included differed by source and by participant, and the metadata was provided uncurated.

As to this clone: Its antigen has not been determined. Base qualities are missing; no much larger clone stands one base away.

TCRbeta CDR3 regions were amplified from genomic DNA by means of the immunoSEQ Assay, a bias-controlled multiplex PCR. The authors processed their data as follows. The number of nucleated cells in each sample was estimated from the amplification of reference gene primers within the assay. To quantify the absolute abundance of each unique TCRbeta CDR3 rearrangement, sequence reads were collapsed and filtered. For each sample, productive Simpson clonality was calculated as the square root of Simpson's diversity index across productive rearrangements. TCRdb stores this immuneACCESS table with in-frame sequences only. Part of the clones is absent; in the studies checked, under half of the shortfall reflects unresolved V genes, and no reason is known for the rest. V, J and clone size reflect that table, while D and trimming were determined from the DNA. Counted in this sample were over 200,000 clones; roughly 84% of them appeared once. Of the sample, 1.9% falls within the top ten clones.

The collaborating institutions used their own protocols to collect whole blood in K2EDTA tubes. Collaborator samples were shipped for TCRbeta analysis as frozen whole blood, isolated PBMCs, or DNA extracted from either sample type. The sequenced material came from peripheral blood. The TCR sequence derives from a man aged 35-49 years with active or convalescent COVID-19.

The DNA sequence is as follows: TGTGCCAGCAGTTTACATCCCGGGGGGACAGATACGCAGTATTTT. Its protein is CASSLHPGGTDTQYF. The sequence joins TRBV28 to TRBJ2-3; 7 central nucleotides agree with TRBD2. At the junction V is shortened by 2 bases and J by 3 bases; bases outside the gene matches: 5. CDR1 and CDR2, per the germline V gene, are MDHEN and SYDVKM. The CDR3 goes from the cysteine to the phenylalanine over 15 residues. Only the CDR3 part of the read is kept: 45 bases, read in frame from the first base.